In this sample, the clone carrying this T cell receptor beta chain turned up many times. Antigen: not known. The data are from a study of T cells in Graves' hyperthyroidism and ophthalmopathy. Study background: Staff took peripheral blood when the initial diagnosis was made, before any treatment began.

Researchers took RNA transcripts and amplified the TCR beta CDR3 regions from them. The TCR CDR3 first-round RT-PCR relied on the HTBI primer set. TCRdb used MiXCR to reprocess the multiplex PCR reads, holding one entry per CDR3 protein. The profile shows about 380,000 distinct CDR3 sequences, around 18% of them singletons. The cohort's ophthalmopathy patients, a group with duration under 3 months, had a Clinical Activity Score of at least 3 and a NOSPECS grade of at least 4. Notes on the study in general: Peripheral blood also featured most of the thyroid clonotypes expanded above 0.001. Ophthalmopathy cases were set apart from stable hyperthyroidism by a 13 V-J model.

Trimming took off 3 bases at V and 5 bases at J, with 5 bases between the two ends. This CDR3 is 12 amino acids long. Germline CDR1 reads LGHNT; CDR2 reads FRNRAP. The clonotype comes from a man aged 18 to 29 with Graves' ophthalmopathy. The sample was blood. V is TRBV12-5 and J is TRBJ2-1; the D is unclear. The CDR3 loop reads CASGFGHNEQFF. Written as DNA, the CDR3 is TGTGCTAGTGGTTTCGGGCACAATGAGCAGTTCTTC.